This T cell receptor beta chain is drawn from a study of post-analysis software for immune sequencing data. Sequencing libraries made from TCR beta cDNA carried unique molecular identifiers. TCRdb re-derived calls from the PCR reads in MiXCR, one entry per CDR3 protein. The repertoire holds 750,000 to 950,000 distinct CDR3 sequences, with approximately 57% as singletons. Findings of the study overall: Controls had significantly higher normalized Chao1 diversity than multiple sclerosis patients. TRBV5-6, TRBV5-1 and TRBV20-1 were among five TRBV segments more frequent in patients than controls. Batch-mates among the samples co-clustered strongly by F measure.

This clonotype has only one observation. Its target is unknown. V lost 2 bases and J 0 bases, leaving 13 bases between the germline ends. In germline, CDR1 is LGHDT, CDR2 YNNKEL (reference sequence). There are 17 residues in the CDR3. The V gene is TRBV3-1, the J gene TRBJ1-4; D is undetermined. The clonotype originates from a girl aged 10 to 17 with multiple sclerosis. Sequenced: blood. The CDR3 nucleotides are TGTGCCAGCAGCCAACGGCAGCCGGGTCCAACTAATGAAAAACTGTTTTTT. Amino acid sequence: CASSQRQPGPTNEKLFF.